The TCR beta chain under discussion was sequenced for a study of blood T cell repertoires in COVID-19. Study-level information: COVID-19 samples from acute and convalescent phases originated in the United States, Italy and Spain.

Generated by immunoSEQ multiplex PCR, the TCRdb table keeps only in-frame clones and is missing some. The table includes a few hundred thousand clones, approximately 86% detected once. Germline V gene sequence: CDR1 LGHDT, CDR2 YNNKEL (reference sequence). Trimming removed 8 bases at V and 7 bases at J, with 21 bases between. The CDR3 has 16 amino acids. The sequence derives from a woman aged 55-69 years with COVID-19, enrolled during active disease. Sequenced material: peripheral blood. The rearrangement links TRBV3-1 (or the pseudogene TRBV3-2) to TRBJ1-6; D not certain. As DNA, the CDR3 is TGTGCCAGCCACGCGACTAGCGAGGGAAGGAATTCACCCCTCCACTTT. Amino acids: CASHATSEGRNSPLHF.